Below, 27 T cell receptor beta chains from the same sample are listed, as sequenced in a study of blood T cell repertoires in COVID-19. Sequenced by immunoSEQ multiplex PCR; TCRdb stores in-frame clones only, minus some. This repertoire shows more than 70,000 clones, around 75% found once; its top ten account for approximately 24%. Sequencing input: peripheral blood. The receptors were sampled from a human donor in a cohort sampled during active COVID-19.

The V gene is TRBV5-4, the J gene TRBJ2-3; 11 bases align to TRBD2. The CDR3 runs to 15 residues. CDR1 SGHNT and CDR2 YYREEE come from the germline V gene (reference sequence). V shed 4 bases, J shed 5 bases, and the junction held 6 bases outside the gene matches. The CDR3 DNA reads TGTGCCAGCAGCCGATTACTAGCGGGAGTAGATACGCAGTATTTT. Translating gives CASSRLLAGVDTQYF.

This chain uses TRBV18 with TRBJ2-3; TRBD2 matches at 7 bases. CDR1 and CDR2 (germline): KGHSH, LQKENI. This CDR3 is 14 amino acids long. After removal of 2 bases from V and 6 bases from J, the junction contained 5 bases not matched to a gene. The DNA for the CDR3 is TGTGCCAGCTCACCAGGGGGGGGATCGGATACGCAGTATTTT. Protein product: CASSPGGGSDTQYF.

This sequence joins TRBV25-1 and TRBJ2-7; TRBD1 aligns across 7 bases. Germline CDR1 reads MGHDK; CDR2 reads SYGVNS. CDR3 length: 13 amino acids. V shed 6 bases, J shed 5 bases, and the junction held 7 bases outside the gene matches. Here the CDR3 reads CASRRQGWDEQYF. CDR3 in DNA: TGTGCCAGCAGGAGACAGGGCTGGGACGAGCAGTACTTC.

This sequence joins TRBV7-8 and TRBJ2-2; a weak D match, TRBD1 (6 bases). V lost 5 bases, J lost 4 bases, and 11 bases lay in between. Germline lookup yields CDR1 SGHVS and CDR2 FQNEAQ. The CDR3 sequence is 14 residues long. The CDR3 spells CASSLRDITGELFF. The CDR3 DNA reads TGTGCCAGCAGCCTCCGGGACATCACCGGGGAGCTGTTTTTT.

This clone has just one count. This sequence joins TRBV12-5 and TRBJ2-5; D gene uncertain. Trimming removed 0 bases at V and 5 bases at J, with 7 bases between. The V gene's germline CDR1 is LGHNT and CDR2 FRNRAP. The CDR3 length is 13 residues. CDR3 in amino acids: CASGLVGAETQYF. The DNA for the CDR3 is TGTGCTAGTGGTTTGGTCGGTGCCGAGACCCAGTACTTC.

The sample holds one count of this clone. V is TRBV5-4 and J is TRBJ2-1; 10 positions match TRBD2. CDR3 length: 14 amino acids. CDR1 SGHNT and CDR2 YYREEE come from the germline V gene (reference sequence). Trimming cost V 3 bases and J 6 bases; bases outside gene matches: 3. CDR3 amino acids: CASSSPSGSNEQFF. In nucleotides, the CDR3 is TGTGCCAGCAGCTCGCCTAGCGGGAGCAATGAGCAGTTCTTC.

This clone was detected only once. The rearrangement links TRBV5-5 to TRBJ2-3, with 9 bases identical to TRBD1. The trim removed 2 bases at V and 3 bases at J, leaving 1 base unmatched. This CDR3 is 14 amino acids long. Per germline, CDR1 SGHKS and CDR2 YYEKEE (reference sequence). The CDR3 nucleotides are TGTGCCAGCAGCTTTGGACAGGGGACAGATACGCAGTATTTT. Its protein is CASSFGQGTDTQYF.

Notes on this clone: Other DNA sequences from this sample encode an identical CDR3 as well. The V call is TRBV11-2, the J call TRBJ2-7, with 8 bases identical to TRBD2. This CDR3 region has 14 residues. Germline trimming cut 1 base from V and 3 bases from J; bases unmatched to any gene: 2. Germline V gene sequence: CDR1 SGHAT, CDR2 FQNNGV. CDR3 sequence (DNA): TGTGCCAGCAGCTTAGCCAGCGGGGGCTACGAGCAGTACTTC. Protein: CASSLASGGYEQYF.

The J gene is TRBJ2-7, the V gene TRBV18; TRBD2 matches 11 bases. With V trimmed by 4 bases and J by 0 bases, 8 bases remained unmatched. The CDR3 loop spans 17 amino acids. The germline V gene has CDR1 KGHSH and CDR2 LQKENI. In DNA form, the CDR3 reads TGTGCCAGCTCACTTGGGCAGACTAGCGGGGTCTCCTACGAGCAGTACTTC. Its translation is CASSLGQTSGVSYEQYF.

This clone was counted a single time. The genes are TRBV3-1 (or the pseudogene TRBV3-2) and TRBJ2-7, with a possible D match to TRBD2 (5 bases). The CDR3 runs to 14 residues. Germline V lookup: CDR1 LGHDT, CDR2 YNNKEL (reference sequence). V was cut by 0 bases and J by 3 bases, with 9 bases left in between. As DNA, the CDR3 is TGTGCCAGCAGCCAAGACTCTACTAGCTACGAGCAGTACTTC. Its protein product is CASSQDSTSYEQYF.

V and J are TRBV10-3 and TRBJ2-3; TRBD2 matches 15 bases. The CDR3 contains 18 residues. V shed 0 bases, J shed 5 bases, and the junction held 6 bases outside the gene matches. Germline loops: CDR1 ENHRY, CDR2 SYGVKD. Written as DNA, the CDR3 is TGTGCCATCAGTGAGTCGACGGGGACTAGCGGGAGGCGAGATACGCAGTATTTT. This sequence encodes CAISESTGTSGRRDTQYF.

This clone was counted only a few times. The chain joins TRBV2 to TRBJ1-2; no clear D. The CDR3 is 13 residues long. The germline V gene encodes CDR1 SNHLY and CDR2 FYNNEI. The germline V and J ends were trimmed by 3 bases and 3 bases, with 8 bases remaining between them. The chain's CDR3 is CASSDRLDYGYTF. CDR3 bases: TGTGCCAGCAGTGATCGGTTGGACTATGGCTACACCTTC.

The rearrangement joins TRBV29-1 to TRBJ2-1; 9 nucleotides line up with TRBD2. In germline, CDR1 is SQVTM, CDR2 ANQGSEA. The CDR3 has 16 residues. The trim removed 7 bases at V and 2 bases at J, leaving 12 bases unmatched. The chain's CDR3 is CSAVRAQRGAYNEQFF. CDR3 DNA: TGCAGCGCCGTTAGGGCCCAGCGGGGGGCCTACAATGAGCAGTTCTTC.

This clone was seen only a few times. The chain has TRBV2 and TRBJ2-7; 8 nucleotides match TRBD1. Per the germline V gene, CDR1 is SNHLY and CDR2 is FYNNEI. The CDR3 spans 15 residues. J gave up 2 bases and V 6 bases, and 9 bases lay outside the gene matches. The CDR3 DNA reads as TGTGCCAGCAGCCAGGGACAGGCGATTACCTACGAGCAGTACTTC. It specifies CASSQGQAITYEQYF.

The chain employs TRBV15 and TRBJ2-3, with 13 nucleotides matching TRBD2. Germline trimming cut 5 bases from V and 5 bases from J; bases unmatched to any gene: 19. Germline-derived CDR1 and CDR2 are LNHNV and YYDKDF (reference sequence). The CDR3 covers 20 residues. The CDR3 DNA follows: TGTGCCACCAGCCGCTGGACTAGCGGGAGACCCGGTGGGGGGTTAGATACGCAGTATTTT. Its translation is CATSRWTSGRPGGGLDTQYF. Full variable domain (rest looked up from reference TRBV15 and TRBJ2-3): DAMVIQNPRYQVTQFGKPVTLSCSQTLNHNVMYWYQQKSSQAPKLLFHYYDKDFNNEADTPDNFQSRRPNTSFCFLDIRSPGLGDTAMYLCATSRWTSGRPGGGLDTQYFGPGTRLTVL.

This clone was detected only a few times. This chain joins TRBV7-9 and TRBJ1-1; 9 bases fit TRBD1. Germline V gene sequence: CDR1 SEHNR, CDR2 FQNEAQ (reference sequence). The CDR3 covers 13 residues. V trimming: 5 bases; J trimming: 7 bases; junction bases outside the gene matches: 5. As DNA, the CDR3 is TGTGCCAGCAGCCACAGGGGGCCGGTTGAAGCTTTCTTT. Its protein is CASSHRGPVEAFF.

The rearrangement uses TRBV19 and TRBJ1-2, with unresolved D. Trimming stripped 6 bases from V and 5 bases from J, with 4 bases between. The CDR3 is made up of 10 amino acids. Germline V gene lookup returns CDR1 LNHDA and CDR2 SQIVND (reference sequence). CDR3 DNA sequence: TGTGCCAGTAGACAGTATGGCTACACCTTC. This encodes CASRQYGYTF.

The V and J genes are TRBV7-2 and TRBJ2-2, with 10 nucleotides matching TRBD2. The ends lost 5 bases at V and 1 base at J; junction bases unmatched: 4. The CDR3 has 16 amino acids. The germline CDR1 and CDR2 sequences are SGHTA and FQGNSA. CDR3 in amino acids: CASSRASGGNTGELFF. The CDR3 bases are TGTGCCAGCAGCAGAGCTAGCGGGGGGAACACCGGGGAGCTGTTTTTT.

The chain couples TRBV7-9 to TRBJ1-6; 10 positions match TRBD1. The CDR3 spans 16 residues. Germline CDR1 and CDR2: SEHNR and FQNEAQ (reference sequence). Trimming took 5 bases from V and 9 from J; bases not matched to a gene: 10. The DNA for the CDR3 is TGTGCCAGCAGCCCGGGGACAGGGGTAGCTGCTTCACCCCTCCACTTT. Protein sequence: CASSPGTGVAASPLHF.

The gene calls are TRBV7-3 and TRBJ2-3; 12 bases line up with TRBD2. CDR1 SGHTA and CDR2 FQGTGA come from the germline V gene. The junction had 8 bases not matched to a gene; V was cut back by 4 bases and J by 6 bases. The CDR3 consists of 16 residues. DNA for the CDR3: TGTGCCAGCAGCTCCCGACTAGCGGGAGAGCTTGATACGCAGTATTTT. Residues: CASSSRLAGELDTQYF.

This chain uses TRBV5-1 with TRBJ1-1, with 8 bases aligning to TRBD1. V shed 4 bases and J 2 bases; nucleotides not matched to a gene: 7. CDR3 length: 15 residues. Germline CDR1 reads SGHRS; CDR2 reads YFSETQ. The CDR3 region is CASSLGQGGNTEAFF. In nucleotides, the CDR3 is TGCGCCAGCAGCCTAGGACAGGGCGGTAACACTGAAGCTTTCTTT.

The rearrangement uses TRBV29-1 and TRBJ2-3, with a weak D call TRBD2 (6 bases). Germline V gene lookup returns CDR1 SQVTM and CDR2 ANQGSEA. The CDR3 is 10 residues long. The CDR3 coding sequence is TGCAGTCCCAAGGGACTCACGCAGTATTTT. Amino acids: CSPKGLTQYF.

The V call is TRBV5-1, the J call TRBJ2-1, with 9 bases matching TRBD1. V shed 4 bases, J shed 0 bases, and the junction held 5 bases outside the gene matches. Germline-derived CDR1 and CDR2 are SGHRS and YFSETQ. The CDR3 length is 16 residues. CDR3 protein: CASSTRQGGSYNEQFF. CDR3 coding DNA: TGCGCCAGCAGCACCCGACAGGGGGGCTCCTACAATGAGCAGTTCTTC.

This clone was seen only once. The CDR3 bases are TGTGCCACCTCTATCAGGGACTACGAGCAGTACTTC. This gives the protein CATSIRDYEQYF. The chain joins TRBV19 to TRBJ2-7, with a possible D match to TRBD1 (5 bases). V was trimmed by 10 bases and J by 3 bases, leaving 13 bases between them. This CDR3 comprises 12 residues. Germline CDR1 is LNHDA and CDR2 is SQIVND (reference sequence). The whole variable domain, remainder taken from reference TRBV19 and TRBJ2-7, is DGGITQSPKYLFRKEGQNVTLSCEQNLNHDAMYWYRQDPGQGLRLIYYSQIVNDFQKGDIAEGYSVSREKKESFPLTVTSAQKNPTAFYLCATSIRDYEQYFGPGTRLTVT.

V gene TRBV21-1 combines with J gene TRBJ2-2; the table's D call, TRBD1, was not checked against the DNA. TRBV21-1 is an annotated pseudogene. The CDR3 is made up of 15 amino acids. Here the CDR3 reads CASSKAGTGGDKLFF. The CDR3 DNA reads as TGTGCCAGCAGCAAAGCCGGGACAGGTGGGGATAAGCTGTTTTTT.

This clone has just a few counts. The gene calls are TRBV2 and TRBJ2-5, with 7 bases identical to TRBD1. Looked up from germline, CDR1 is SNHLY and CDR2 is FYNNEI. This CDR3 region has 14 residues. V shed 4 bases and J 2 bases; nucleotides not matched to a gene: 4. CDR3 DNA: TGTGCCAGCAGTGTACAGGGGAGTCAAGAGACCCAGTACTTC. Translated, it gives CASSVQGSQETQYF.

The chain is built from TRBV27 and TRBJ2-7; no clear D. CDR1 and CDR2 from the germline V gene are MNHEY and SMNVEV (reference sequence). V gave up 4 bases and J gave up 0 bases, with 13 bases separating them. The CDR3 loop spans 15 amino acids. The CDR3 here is CASSSAGSISYEQYF. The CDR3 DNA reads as TGTGCCAGCAGTTCCGCCGGGTCTATCTCCTACGAGCAGTACTTC.